The sequence of this T cell receptor (beta chain) was determined in a study of blood T cell repertoires in COVID-19. Study summary: Sources were T cells, B-cell-depleted T cells, or PBMCs; the material itself was cDNA or gDNA.

The CDR3 is 16 amino acids. Germline V CDR1 and CDR2: SEHNR, FQNEAQ (reference sequence). Deletions cut 5 bases from V and 4 bases from J, with 18 bases between. Here immunoSEQ multiplex PCR was the method, and the copy in TCRdb shows in-frame clones only, minus some. Of 250,000 or so clones detected, 87% appear once; the ten largest clones hold about 1.4%. The chain recombines TRBV7-9 with TRBJ1-5, with a possible D match to TRBD1 (6 bases). The sequenced sample was peripheral blood. The sequence was collected from a woman aged 40 to 50 who had recovered from COVID-19. The CDR3 DNA reads as TGTGCCAGCAGCCCGAGTTCGACAGGCCCTAATCAGCCCCAGCATTTT. Protein product: CASSPSSTGPNQPQHF.